These 17 T cell receptor beta chains came from one sample sequenced in a study of T cells in localized non-small cell lung cancer (dated by TCRdb to between 2020 and 2021). Libraries were built with the immunoSEQ multiplex PCR assay. As stored in TCRdb, this immuneACCESS dataset retains in-frame rearrangements with V and J assigned. A fraction of the clones does not appear; measured against another copy, unresolved V genes explain less than half of the discrepancy, and the remainder lacks a known reason. The sample data list around 29,000 clones, and less than 95% of these were observed just once. About 28% of the sample rests with the top ten. The sample here was peripheral blood, taken before any cancer treatment. These receptors were obtained from an older female donor with stage I lung adenocarcinoma.

This chain links TRBV9 with TRBJ2-1; D is possibly TRBD2 (7 bases). The CDR3 length is 16 residues. Trimming removed 5 bases at V and 3 bases at J, with 18 bases between. CDR1 SGDLS and CDR2 YYNGEE come from the germline V gene. The CDR3 DNA is TGTGCCAGCAGTACGGGGGGCTTCCTTAACTACAATGAGCAGTTCTTC. Protein sequence: CASSTGGFLNYNEQFF.

V and J are TRBV28 and TRBJ1-1; 7 positions agree with TRBD1. Germline trimming cut 6 bases from V and 3 bases from J; bases unmatched to any gene: 4. This CDR3 has 13 residues. Germline V CDR1 and CDR2: MDHEN, SYDVKM. The CDR3 loop is CASRDRKDTEAFF. The CDR3 DNA reads as TGTGCCAGCAGGGACAGGAAAGACACTGAAGCTTTCTTT.

The chain joins TRBV7-9 to TRBJ2-1, with TRBD2 matching 15 bases. The CDR3 loop spans 19 amino acids. Germline V gives CDR1 SEHNR, CDR2 FQNEAQ (reference sequence). The junction had 16 bases not matched to a gene; V was cut back by 4 bases and J by 9 bases. CDR3 DNA sequence: TGTGCCAGCAGCTCACCGGGACTAGCGGGAGGCCCTCGGGCCGGTGAGCAGTTCTTC. This codes for CASSSPGLAGGPRAGEQFF.

The rearrangement joins TRBV18 to TRBJ1-2; D not certain. Germline assignment: CDR1 KGHSH and CDR2 LQKENI. The CDR3 is 15 amino acids. The V gene lost 0 bases and the J gene lost 8 bases, with 16 bases spanning the gap. The DNA of the CDR3 is TGTGCCAGCTCACCACCGATATTTGGGCTGCGGGGCTACACCTTC. Protein: CASSPPIFGLRGYTF.

CDR3 region: CSVLGDLTGELFF. The CDR3, as DNA: TGCAGCGTTCTTGGGGATCTTACCGGGGAGCTGTTTTTT. The chain uses TRBV29-1 and TRBJ2-2; unclear D gene. Trimming removed 5 bases from V and 5 bases from J, with 12 bases in between. CDR3 length: 13 residues. Germline V gene sequence: CDR1 SQVTM, CDR2 ANQGSEA.

This clone was detected only once. The rearrangement links TRBV6-6 to TRBJ1-1; TRBD1 matches at 7 bases. CDR3 size: 14 residues. Germline values: CDR1 MNHNY, CDR2 SVGAGI (reference sequence). V dropped 5 bases and J dropped 1; count of bases not matched to a gene: 4. The CDR3 protein is CASSTRDRNTEAFF. The DNA for the CDR3 is TGTGCCAGCAGTACTCGGGACAGGAACACTGAAGCTTTCTTT.

The chain uses TRBV7-9 and TRBJ2-1; 9 nucleotides align to TRBD1. V shed 4 bases, J shed 7 bases, and the junction held 8 bases outside the gene matches. The CDR3 length is 15 residues. Germline assignment: CDR1 SEHNR and CDR2 FQNEAQ (reference sequence). CDR3 DNA: TGTGCCAGCAGCTGGGGACAGGGCGAGGGGAATGAGCAGTTCTTC. Translation: CASSWGQGEGNEQFF.

This sequence joins TRBV5-1 and TRBJ2-2; D is ambiguous. V dropped 2 bases and J dropped 7 bases, with 12 bases sitting between them. The CDR3 is 14 amino acids. Germline CDR1 reads SGHRS; CDR2 reads YFSETQ. CDR3 amino acids: CASSFEDSGGELFF. CDR3 DNA: TGCGCCAGCAGCTTTGAAGACTCGGGCGGGGAGCTGTTTTTT.

On this clone: Germline and junction disagree at one end, which may indicate a read error. Other DNA sequences in the same sample also yield this CDR3. V is TRBV27 and J is TRBJ1-2; 10 positions match TRBD1. The CDR3 runs to 14 residues. Germline CDR1 and CDR2: MNHEY and SMNVEV (reference sequence). CDR3: CASRRTGGIDGYTF. CDR3 in DNA: TGTGCCAGCAGGCGGACAGGGGGTATAGATGGCTATACCTTC.

This clone was observed once. The V and J genes are TRBV6-1 and TRBJ1-1, with D perhaps matching TRBD1 (5 bases). V lost 7 bases and J lost 4, with 19 bases in between. CDR1 and CDR2 from the germline V gene are MNHNS and SASEGT. The CDR3 has 15 amino acids. The CDR3 protein is CASTPLLGEATEAFF. The DNA for the CDR3 is TGTGCCAGCACCCCCCTTTTGGGGGAGGCCACTGAAGCTTTCTTT.

The V gene is TRBV7-9, the J gene TRBJ1-1; D gene ambiguous. This CDR3 comprises 15 residues. CDR1 is SEHNR and CDR2 is FQNEAQ in the germline V gene (reference sequence). Trimming took off 4 bases at V and 1 base at J, with 13 bases between the two ends. The CDR3, as DNA: TGTGCCAGCAGCTACGGTCCAGGCTCGAACACTGAAGCTTTCTTT. As protein: CASSYGPGSNTEAFF.

This rearrangement joins TRBV6-5 to TRBJ1-2, with D perhaps matching TRBD1 (5 bases). The CDR3 has 14 amino acids. The germline V and J ends were trimmed by 4 bases and 7 bases, with 16 bases remaining between them. Looked up from germline, CDR1 is MNHEY and CDR2 is SVGAGI. CDR3 sequence reads: CASSFGRDVSGYTF. The DNA of the CDR3 is TGTGCCAGCAGTTTCGGACGGGACGTGTCTGGCTACACCTTC.

This chain connects TRBV6-6 to TRBJ1-1, with TRBD1 as a possible D gene (5 bases). V gave up 0 bases and J gave up 11 bases, with 13 bases separating them. The CDR3 totals 13 residues. In germline, CDR1 is MNHNY, CDR2 SVGAGI (reference sequence). CDR3 loop: CASSYSRGEGAFF. In nucleotides, the CDR3 is TGTGCCAGCAGTTACTCGAGAGGGGAGGGCGCTTTCTTT.

The chain carries TRBV27 and TRBJ1-2; TRBD1 aligns across 7 bases. Germline V gene lookup returns CDR1 MNHEY and CDR2 SMNVEV (reference sequence). The CDR3 extends over 16 amino acids. J was trimmed by 1 base and V by 4 bases; bases with no gene match: 9. The CDR3 nucleotides read TGTGCCAGCAGTTCTATATATCAGGGGGATAACTATGGCTACACCTTC. It codes for CASSSIYQGDNYGYTF.

This chain joins TRBV19 and TRBJ2-1, with 7 bases matching TRBD2. The germline V gene encodes CDR1 LNHDA and CDR2 SQIVND (reference sequence). J gave up 4 bases and V 6 bases, and 6 bases lay outside the gene matches. The CDR3 has 14 amino acids. The CDR3 DNA sequence: TGTGCCAGTAGCTCGGCTAGCGGATACAATGAGCAGTTCTTC. Translated, it gives CASSSASGYNEQFF.

This clone came up once. DNA of the CDR3: TGTGCCAGCAAATCAAGGGGCTTAAGGGAGAATCAGCCCCAGCATTTT. Translated: CASKSRGLRENQPQHF. The V and J genes are TRBV27 and TRBJ1-5, with D perhaps TRBD1 (5 bases). The CDR3 runs to 16 residues. V was pared by 7 bases and J by 4 bases, with 20 bases between. The germline V gene encodes CDR1 MNHEY and CDR2 SMNVEV (reference sequence).

V gene TRBV10-1 combines with J gene TRBJ2-3, with D unresolved. V was trimmed by 6 bases and J by 0 bases, leaving 10 bases between them. This CDR3 comprises 14 residues. The V gene's germline CDR1 is WNHNN and CDR2 SYGVQD (reference sequence). The DNA for the CDR3 is TGCGCCAGCAGGGGCGGTTATAGCACAGATACGCAGTATTTT. This encodes CASRGGYSTDTQYF.